This T cell receptor (beta chain) was documented in a study of T cells after yellow fever vaccination. CDR3 size: 15 residues. Germline lookup yields CDR1 SGHTA and CDR2 FQGNSA. The junction had 4 bases not matched to a gene; V was cut back by 1 base and J by 3 bases. Overall study findings and caveats: The secondary response was weaker but peaked faster, day 5 versus 15. Repertoires sorted by FACS could include abundant clonotypes that are contaminants from the bulk population. Reappearance after the booster was seen for most primary-vaccination clones, at 96% CD4 and 70% to 90% CD8.

A universal primer site and UMIs were added as TCR cDNA was made by 5'RACE template switching. MiXCR, applied by TCRdb to the 5' RACE reads, yields one record per CDR3 protein. The sample holds a few hundred thousand distinct CDR3 sequences; roughly 8.7% are singletons and the top ten take 3% to 3.5%. As to this clonotype: The target antigen is unknown.

This clonotype was obtained from a man aged 18 to 29 who received the YFV17D yellow fever vaccine. The specimen comprised CD4+ T cells sorted from PBMCs, sampled 5 days after the yellow fever booster vaccination. The chain is built from TRBV7-2 and TRBJ2-7; TRBD1 aligns across 9 bases. The CDR3 loop is CASSLVTGGGYEQYF. DNA of the CDR3: TGTGCCAGCAGCTTAGTTACAGGGGGCGGCTACGAGCAGTACTTC.